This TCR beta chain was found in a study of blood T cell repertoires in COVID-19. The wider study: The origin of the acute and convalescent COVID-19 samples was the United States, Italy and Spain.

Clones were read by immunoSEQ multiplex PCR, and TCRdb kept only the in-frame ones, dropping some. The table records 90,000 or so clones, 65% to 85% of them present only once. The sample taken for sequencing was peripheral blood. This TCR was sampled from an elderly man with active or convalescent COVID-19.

CDR3 in DNA: TGTGCCAGCAGCTACCCAAACAAACAGGGGGCCTATGGCTACACCTTC. Translating it yields CASSYPNKQGAYGYTF. The genes are TRBV5-4 and TRBJ1-2; 9 nucleotides agree with TRBD1. From germline, CDR1 is SGHNT and CDR2 YYREEE (reference sequence). The J segment lost 4 bases and the V segment lost 3 bases, leaving 10 bases of the junction unmatched. The length of the CDR3 is 16 residues.